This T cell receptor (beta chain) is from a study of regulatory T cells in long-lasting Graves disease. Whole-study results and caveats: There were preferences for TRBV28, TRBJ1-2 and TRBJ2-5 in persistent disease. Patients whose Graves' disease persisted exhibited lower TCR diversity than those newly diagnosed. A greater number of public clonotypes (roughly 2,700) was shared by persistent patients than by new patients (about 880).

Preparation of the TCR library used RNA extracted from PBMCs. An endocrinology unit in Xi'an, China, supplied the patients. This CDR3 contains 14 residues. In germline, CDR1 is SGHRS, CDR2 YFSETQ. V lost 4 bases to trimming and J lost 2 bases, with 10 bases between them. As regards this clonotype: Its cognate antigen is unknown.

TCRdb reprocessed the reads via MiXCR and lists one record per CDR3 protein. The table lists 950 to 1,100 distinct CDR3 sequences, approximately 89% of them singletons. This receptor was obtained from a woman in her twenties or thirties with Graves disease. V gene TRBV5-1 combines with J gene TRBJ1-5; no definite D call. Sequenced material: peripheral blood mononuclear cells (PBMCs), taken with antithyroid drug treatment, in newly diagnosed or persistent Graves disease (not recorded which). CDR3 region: CASSPGYGNQPQHF. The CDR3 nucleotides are TGCGCCAGCAGCCCGGGTTATGGCAATCAGCCCCAGCATTTT.